Below, one T cell receptor (beta chain) is given with its context. Study processing details: Cell counts per sample came from amplifying reference gene primers. The data were produced by immunoSEQ multiplex PCR, yet TCRdb's version contains in-frame clones alone and is incomplete. V, J and clone size are those of that table, while D and trimming were read from the DNA. The sample carries about 240,000 clones, around nine tenths recorded once. Looked up from germline, CDR1 is SGHNT and CDR2 is YYREEE (reference sequence). J was trimmed by 2 bases and V by 4 bases; bases with no gene match: 4. This CDR3 is 15 amino acids long. These data belong to a study of blood T cell repertoires in COVID-19. On the study more broadly: COVID-19 samples, acute and convalescent, were from the United States, Italy and Spain. PBMCs, B-cell-depleted T cells, or T cells were the source of the cDNA or gDNA that made up the material.

The origin of this receptor is a woman in her seventies with active or convalescent COVID-19. The chain is built from TRBV5-4 and TRBJ2-7; 12 nucleotides line up with TRBD2. Source material: peripheral blood. This chain's CDR3 is CASSQGLAGTYEQYF. CDR3 coding DNA: TGTGCCAGCAGCCAGGGACTAGCGGGCACCTACGAGCAGTACTTC.